This TCR beta chain came from a study of blood T cells in healthy people across ages. General study points: Significant beta diversity loss was already apparent by age roughly 40, declining roughly linearly.

Alongside a J-beta primer mix, a sample-barcoded 5' primer served in a second PCR lasting about 7 to 11 cycles. TCRdb itself ran the 5' RACE reads through MiXCR, one entry per CDR3 protein. The sample lists roughly 1,500,000 distinct CDR3 sequences; roughly 45% were seen once. As concerns this clonotype: Its antigen remains unidentified.

The germline V gene has CDR1 MNHEY and CDR2 SMNVEV (reference sequence). The CDR3 runs 16 residues. The V and J ends lost 6 bases and 0 bases, in that order; junction bases with no gene match: 11. This TCR derives from a young woman in good health. This chain connects TRBV27 to TRBJ2-7; 7 bases are a match to TRBD1. Sequencing used blood. CDR3 DNA: TGTGCCAGCAGCCCATCTTGGGACAGAAGCTCCTACGAGCAGTACTTC. It is translated as CASSPSWDRSSYEQYF.